This T cell receptor beta chain was captured by sequencing in a study of identical twins. A universal primer site arose from template switching, and cDNA bore unique molecular identifiers. TCRdb re-called the 5' RACE reads through MiXCR, storing one row per CDR3 protein. The sample shows over 200,000 distinct CDR3 sequences, around 6.5% of them seen only once. A word on this clonotype: Its specificity is unknown. One junction end does not reproduce the germline sequence, and a read error may be involved.

Study-level points and caveats: Potential partial confounding of zero-insertion analyses by invariant MAIT and iNKT cells was noted.

Germline CDR1 SGHKS, CDR2 YYEKEE (reference sequence). CDR3 length: 14 amino acids. The data were also submitted as part of a second study, on T cells expressing NK-cell markers.

The receptor's source is a woman younger than 35 in good health. The source material was CD8+ T cells sorted from blood. V usage is TRBV5-5 and J usage is TRBJ2-3; tentative D call: TRBD2 (5 bases). DNA for the CDR3: TGTGCCAGCCGCGGGCCGGCGGGCCGAGATACGCTGTATTTT. As protein: CASRGPAGRDTLYF.